These 16 T cell receptor beta chains came from one sample sequenced in a study of identical twins. From the 5' RACE reads, TCRdb called clonotypes with MiXCR, one entry per CDR3 protein. There are 700,000 or so distinct CDR3 sequences in the sample; 8.6% occur only once, and around 0.98% lies in the top ten. The same data also contributed to another study, on yellow fever vaccine responses in identical twins.

Sequenced material: PBMCs. All receptors derive from a woman aged 18-35 years in good health.

The table lists this clonotype with a few counts. The chain is built from TRBV7-3 and TRBJ2-3, with D perhaps TRBD1 (6 bases). There are 13 residues in the CDR3. Deletions cut 6 bases from V and 6 bases from J, with 13 bases between. The germline V gene has CDR1 SGHTA and CDR2 FQGTGA. CDR3 amino acids: CASRTTGMDTQYF. The CDR3 DNA follows: TGTGCCAGCAGGACTACAGGGATGGATACGCAGTATTTT.

This clonotype was detected only a few times. CDR3 coding DNA: TGTGCCAGCAGCCCAAGACTTGAGTACGAGCAGTACTTC. It specifies CASSPRLEYEQYF. This chain connects TRBV7-9 to TRBJ2-7; D gene unclear. This CDR3 is built from 13 residues. CDR1 is SEHNR and CDR2 is FQNEAQ in the germline V gene (reference sequence). V lost 5 bases to trimming and J lost 4 bases, with 12 bases between them. Variable domain in full (rest from reference TRBV7-9 and TRBJ2-7): DTGVSQNPRHKITKRGQNVTFRCDPISEHNRLYWYRQTLGQGPEFLTYFQNEAQLEKSRLLSDRFSAERPKGSFSTLEIQRTEQGDSAMYLCASSPRLEYEQYFGPGTRLTVT.

This clonotype turned up a few times. The chain links TRBV7-2 to TRBJ2-7, with D possibly TRBD2 on 6 matching bases. The germline V gene encodes CDR1 SGHTA and CDR2 FQGNSA. The CDR3 is 15 amino acids. Trimming took 3 bases from V and 3 from J, leaving 15 bases between them. CDR3 sequence: CASSFDRDSLYEQYF. As DNA, the CDR3 is TGTGCCAGCAGCTTTGACCGGGACTCACTCTACGAGCAGTACTTC.

The chain uses TRBV7-2 and TRBJ2-7; TRBD2 matches 12 bases. Germline values: CDR1 SGHTA, CDR2 FQGNSA. V was pared by 4 bases and J by 3 bases, with 7 bases of the junction left unmatched. The CDR3 is made up of 16 amino acids. The CDR3 is CASSSQTSGGIYEQYF. The CDR3 coding sequence is TGTGCCAGCAGCTCCCAGACTAGCGGGGGAATCTACGAGCAGTACTTC. The variable domain in full, completed from reference TRBV7-2 and TRBJ2-7, reads GAGVSQSPSNKVTEKGKDVELRCDPISGHTALYWYRQSLGQGLEFLIYFQGNSAPDKSGLPSDRFSAERTGGSVSTLTIQRTQQEDSAVYLCASSSQTSGGIYEQYFGPGTRLTVT.

J is TRBJ2-7 and V is TRBV28, with TRBD1 identical over 9 bases. Looked up from germline, CDR1 is MDHEN and CDR2 is SYDVKM. The CDR3 extends over 16 amino acids. V lost 4 bases to trimming and J lost 0 bases; unmatched junction nucleotides: 7. CDR3 sequence: CASSSPGQGNSYEQYF. The CDR3 nucleotides are TGTGCCAGCAGTTCCCCAGGACAGGGGAACTCCTACGAGCAGTACTTC.

This clonotype was counted once. This chain links TRBV5-6 with TRBJ2-7; D is perhaps TRBD1 (6 bases). The V gene lost 3 bases and the J gene lost 2 bases, with 15 bases spanning the gap. Looked up from germline, CDR1 is SGHDT and CDR2 is YYEEEE. The CDR3 spans 15 residues. CDR3 residues: CASSYGQLEAYEQYF. CDR3 nucleotide sequence: TGTGCCAGCAGCTACGGACAGTTAGAGGCCTACGAGCAGTACTTC.

The chain couples TRBV3-1 to TRBJ2-1, with TRBD2 identical over 7 bases. CDR3 length equals 17 residues. Germline CDR1 and CDR2: LGHDT and YNNKEL (reference sequence). V lost 2 bases and J lost 5; bases outside the gene matches: 12. CDR3 loop: CASSQRVGLAVDNEQFF. The CDR3 DNA follows: TGTGCCAGCAGCCAAAGAGTTGGGCTAGCGGTCGACAATGAGCAGTTCTTC.

The V call is TRBV7-9, the J call TRBJ1-4, with D possibly TRBD1 on 6 matching bases. CDR1 is SEHNR, CDR2 FQNEAQ, per germline (reference sequence). The CDR3 covers 15 residues. V lost 5 bases and J 7 bases, leaving 17 bases between the germline ends. CDR3 loop: CASSRSGAGGEKLFF. CDR3 DNA: TGTGCCAGCAGCCGCTCGGGGGCGGGGGGTGAAAAACTGTTTTTT.

The chain employs TRBV6-1 and TRBJ2-6, with no clear D. The germline CDR1 and CDR2 sequences are MNHNS and SASEGT. The CDR3 covers 13 residues. Trimming removed 7 bases at V and 0 bases at J, with 4 bases between. As DNA, the CDR3 is TGTGCCAGCATCCGCTCTGGGGCCAACGTCCTGACTTTC. It codes for CASIRSGANVLTF.

The genes are TRBV27 and TRBJ2-1; the match to TRBD2 covers 9 bases. J gave up 12 bases and V 8 bases, and 14 bases lay outside the gene matches. The CDR3 spans 14 residues. Germline lookup yields CDR1 MNHEY and CDR2 SMNVEV (reference sequence). CDR3 residues: CASQTGLAFLRQFF. The CDR3 DNA follows: TGTGCCAGCCAGACGGGACTAGCTTTTCTAAGGCAGTTCTTC.

The rearrangement joins TRBV29-1 to TRBJ2-7; 8 bases map to TRBD1. The CDR3 loop spans 14 amino acids. Germline values: CDR1 SQVTM, CDR2 ANQGSEA. The ends lost 5 bases at V and 2 bases at J; junction bases unmatched: 8. The DNA of the CDR3 is TGCAGCGTTCGACAGGGGCCAACAACCTACGAGCAGTACTTC. Its translation: CSVRQGPTTYEQYF.

This clonotype was counted ten times or more. The chain employs TRBV7-9 and TRBJ2-1; TRBD2 agrees at 9 bases. CDR1 is SEHNR and CDR2 is FQNEAQ in the germline V gene (reference sequence). Trimming at V came to 3 bases and at J to 4 bases, leaving 7 bases not matched to a gene. The CDR3 runs to 16 residues. CDR3 sequence reads: CASSLSPSGNYNEQFF. The CDR3 DNA sequence: TGTGCCAGCAGCTTGTCTCCTAGCGGGAATTACAATGAGCAGTTCTTC.

This clonotype has at least ten counts. The chain has TRBV9 and TRBJ2-2; D might be TRBD2 (6 bases). The germline gives CDR1 SGDLS, CDR2 YYNGEE. Trimming left V 2 bases short and J 8 bases short, with 16 bases between. This CDR3 contains 15 residues. The CDR3 sequence: CASSVEGGTGGELFF. DNA for the CDR3: TGTGCCAGCAGCGTTGAGGGCGGGACTGGAGGGGAGCTGTTTTTT. Complete variable domain (other parts from reference TRBV9 and TRBJ2-2): DSGVTQTPKHLITATGQRVTLRCSPRSGDLSVYWYQQSLDQGLQFLIQYYNGEERAKGNILERFSAQQFPDLHSELNLSSLELGDSALYFCASSVEGGTGGELFFGEGSRLTVL.

In this sample, this clonotype turned up many times. The chain carries TRBV28 and TRBJ2-1; possibly TRBD1 for D (6 bases). Germline V gene data show CDR1 as MDHEN and CDR2 as SYDVKM. Between the trimmed V and J ends, which lost 9 bases and 2 bases, there was a span of 14 bases. The CDR3 is 14 amino acids. For the CDR3, the DNA is TGTGCCAGTCGTCAGGGGAACACCTACAATGAGCAGTTCTTC. Translation: CASRQGNTYNEQFF.

This clonotype was seen a few times. The V call is TRBV3-1, the J call TRBJ2-7, with D uncertain. V lost 3 bases and J 6 bases, leaving 6 bases between the germline ends. This CDR3 is 11 amino acids long. Germline assignment: CDR1 LGHDT and CDR2 YNNKEL (reference sequence). The CDR3 sequence is CASSHRSEQYF. CDR3 nucleotide sequence: TGTGCCAGCAGCCATCGGAGCGAGCAGTACTTC.

The rearrangement links TRBV29-1 to TRBJ1-1; D not resolved. Germline CDR1 SQVTM, CDR2 ANQGSEA. This CDR3 comprises 13 residues. Trimming took off 6 bases at V and 1 base at J, with 12 bases between the two ends. CDR3 nucleotide sequence: TGCAGCGTGCCGGGAGGGCCGAACACTGAAGCTTTCTTT. Protein sequence: CSVPGGPNTEAFF.